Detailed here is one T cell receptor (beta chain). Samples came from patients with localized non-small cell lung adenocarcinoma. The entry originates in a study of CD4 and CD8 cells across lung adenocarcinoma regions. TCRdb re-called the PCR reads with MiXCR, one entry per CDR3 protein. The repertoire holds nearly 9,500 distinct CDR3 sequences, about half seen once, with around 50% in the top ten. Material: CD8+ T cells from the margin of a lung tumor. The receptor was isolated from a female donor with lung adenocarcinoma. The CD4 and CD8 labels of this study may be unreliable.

CDR3 coding DNA: TGTGCCAGCAGCCAAGTTACAACTGGCAGAGTGTGGGACAATGAGCAGTTCTTC. Its translation: CASSQVTTGRVWDNEQFF. J is TRBJ2-1 and V is TRBV3-1; D is unclear. V was trimmed by 1 base and J by 5 bases, leaving 21 bases between them. The CDR3 runs 18 residues. Germline V gene sequence: CDR1 LGHDT, CDR2 YNNKEL (reference sequence).